This T cell receptor beta chain was recovered during a study of control samples from healthy donors and cancer patients. TCRdb's copy holds only in-frame clones and misses some; the assay was immunoSEQ multiplex PCR. The sample yields about 55,000 clones, approximately 88% seen once. The CDR3 extends over 15 amino acids. Germline loops: CDR1 MDHEN, CDR2 SYDVKM. V was clipped by 5 bases and J by 0 bases; unmatched bases: 6. The chain joins TRBV28 to TRBJ1-2; 7 bases are a match to TRBD1. The TCR sequence derives from a man aged 50 to 59 in good health. The sequenced sample was blood. The CDR3 sequence: CASSAGTASNYGYTF. CDR3 DNA: TGTGCCAGCAGTGCCGGGACAGCCTCTAACTATGGCTACACCTTC.